This T cell receptor beta chain comes out of a study of human T cells and chemical hapten exposure. Study results and caveats: Unchanged with DPC sensitization were TCRs above 1 in 1000 frequency.

Unique molecular identifiers were linked by the library to individual cDNA molecules. TCRdb processed the RACE reads anew with MiXCR; each CDR3 protein has one entry. Here the sample spans just over 350,000 distinct CDR3 sequences, around 6% being singletons. Time point described: patch test 2, 6 weeks after DPC sensitization. The treatment denotes: therapeutic diphenylcyclopropenone sensitization with weekly scalp DPC. This clonotype was seen at least ten times. The target antigen is unknown. The CDR3 covers 17 residues. Germline V gene data show CDR1 as MNHEY and CDR2 as SVGAGI. J lost 3 bases, V lost 1 base, and 6 bases had no gene match.

Sequencing used whole blood, obtained in connection with sensitization to the hapten diphenylcyclopropenone (DPC). This chain joins TRBV6-5 and TRBJ1-1; 12 bases are shared with TRBD1. The sequence was collected from a woman younger than 35 with alopecia areata. Some clones in this sample may be carry-over from other donors' samples. Written as DNA, the CDR3 is TGTGCCAGCAGTTACTACGGGACAGGGGGCAAGCACACTGAAGCTTTCTTT. This encodes CASSYYGTGGKHTEAFF.